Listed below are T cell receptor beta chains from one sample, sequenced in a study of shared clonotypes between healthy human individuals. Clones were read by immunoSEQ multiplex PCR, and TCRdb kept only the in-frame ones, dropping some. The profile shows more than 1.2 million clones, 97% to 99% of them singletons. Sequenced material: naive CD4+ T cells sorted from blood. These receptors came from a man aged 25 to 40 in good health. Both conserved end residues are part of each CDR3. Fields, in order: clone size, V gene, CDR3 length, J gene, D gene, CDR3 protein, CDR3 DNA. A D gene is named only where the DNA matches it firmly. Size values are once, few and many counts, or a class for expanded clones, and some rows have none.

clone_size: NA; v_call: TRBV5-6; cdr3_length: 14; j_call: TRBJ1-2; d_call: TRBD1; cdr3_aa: CASSQPGQWSGYTF; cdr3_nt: TGTGCCAGCAGCCAACCGGGACAGTGGAGTGGCTACACCTTC
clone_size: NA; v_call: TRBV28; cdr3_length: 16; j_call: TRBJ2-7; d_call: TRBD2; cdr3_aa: CASSSTGLAGGKEQYF; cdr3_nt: TGTGCCAGCAGTTCAACTGGACTAGCGGGAGGGAAGGAGCAGTACTTC
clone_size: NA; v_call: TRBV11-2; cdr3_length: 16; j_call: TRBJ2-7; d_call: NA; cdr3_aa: CASSSGLPNSGNEQYF; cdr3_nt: TGTGCCAGCAGCTCGGGACTTCCCAACTCTGGCAACGAGCAGTACTTC
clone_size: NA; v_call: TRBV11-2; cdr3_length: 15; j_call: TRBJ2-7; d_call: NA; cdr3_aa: CASRRTGASSYEQYF; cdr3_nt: TGTGCCAGCAGACGAACCGGGGCGAGCTCCTACGAGCAGTACTTC
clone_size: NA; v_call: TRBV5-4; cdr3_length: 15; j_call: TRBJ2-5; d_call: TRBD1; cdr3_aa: CASSLRTGRTETQYF; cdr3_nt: TGTGCCAGCAGCCTAAGGACAGGTCGAACGGAGACCCAGTACTTC
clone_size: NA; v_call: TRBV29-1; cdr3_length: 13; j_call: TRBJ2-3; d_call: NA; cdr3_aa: CSVGGRSTDTQYF; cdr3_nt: TGCAGCGTTGGGGGGCGGAGCACAGATACGCAGTATTTT
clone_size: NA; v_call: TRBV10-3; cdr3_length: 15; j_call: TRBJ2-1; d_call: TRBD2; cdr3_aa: CAISPPAGVKYEQFF; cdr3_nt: TGTGCCATCTCCCCCCCAGCGGGAGTTAAGTATGAGCAGTTCTTC
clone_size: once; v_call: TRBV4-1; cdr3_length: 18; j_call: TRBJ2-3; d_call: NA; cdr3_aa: CASTYRFGGAPPADTQYF; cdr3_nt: TGCGCCAGCACCTACAGATTTGGGGGAGCGCCCCCCGCAGATACGCAGTATTTT
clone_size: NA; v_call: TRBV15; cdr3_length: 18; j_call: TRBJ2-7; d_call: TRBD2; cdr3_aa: CATSSSYLAGGPLYEQYF; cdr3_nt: TGTGCCACCAGCAGTTCTTATCTAGCGGGAGGGCCTCTCTACGAGCAGTACTTC
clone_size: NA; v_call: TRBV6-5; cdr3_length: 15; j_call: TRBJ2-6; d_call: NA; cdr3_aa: CASSYGGSGANVLTF; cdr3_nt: TGTGCCAGCAGTTACGGTGGGTCTGGGGCCAACGTCCTGACTTTC
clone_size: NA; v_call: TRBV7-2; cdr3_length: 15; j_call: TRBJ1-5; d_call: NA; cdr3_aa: CASSLGVGSNQPQHF; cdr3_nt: TGTGCCAGCAGCTTAGGTGTCGGTAGCAATCAGCCCCAGCATTTT
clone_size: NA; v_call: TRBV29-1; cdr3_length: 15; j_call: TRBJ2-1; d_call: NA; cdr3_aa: CSTRPDVATYNEQFF; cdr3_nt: TGCAGCACCCGCCCGGATGTAGCCACCTACAATGAGCAGTTCTTC
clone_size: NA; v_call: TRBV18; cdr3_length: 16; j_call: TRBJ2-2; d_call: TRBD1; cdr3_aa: CASSPYRGTNTGELFF; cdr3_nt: TGTGCCAGCTCACCGTACAGGGGGACGAACACCGGGGAGCTGTTTTTT
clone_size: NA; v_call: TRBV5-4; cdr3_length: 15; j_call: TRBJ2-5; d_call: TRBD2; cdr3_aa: CASSEGLAATGTQYF; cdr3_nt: TGTGCCAGCAGCGAGGGACTAGCGGCGACCGGGACCCAGTACTTC
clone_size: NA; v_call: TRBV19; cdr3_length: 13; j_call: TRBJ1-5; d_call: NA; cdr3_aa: CASSPTVGQPQHF; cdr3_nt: TGTGCCAGTAGTCCAACGGTTGGTCAGCCCCAGCATTTT
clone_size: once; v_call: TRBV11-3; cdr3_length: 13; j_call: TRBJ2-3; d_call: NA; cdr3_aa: CASSLQGTDTQYF; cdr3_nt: TGTGCCAGCAGCTTGCAGGGGACAGATACGCAGTATTTT
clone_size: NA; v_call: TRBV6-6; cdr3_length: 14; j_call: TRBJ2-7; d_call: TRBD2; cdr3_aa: CASSYNTASGEQYF; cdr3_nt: TGTGCCAGCAGTTACAATACGGCTAGCGGCGAGCAGTACTTC
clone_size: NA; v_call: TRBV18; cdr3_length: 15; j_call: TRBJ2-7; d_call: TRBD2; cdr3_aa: CASSPPLAADYEQYF; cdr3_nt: TGTGCCAGCTCACCACCCCTAGCGGCGGACTACGAGCAGTACTTC
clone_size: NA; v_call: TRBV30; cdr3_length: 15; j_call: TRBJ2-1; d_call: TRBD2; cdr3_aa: CAWTLGLAGGYEQFF; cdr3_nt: TGTGCCTGGACCCTGGGACTAGCGGGAGGTTACGAGCAGTTCTTC
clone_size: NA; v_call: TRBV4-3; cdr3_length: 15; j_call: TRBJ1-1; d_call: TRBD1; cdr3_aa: CASSQGGTGDTEAFF; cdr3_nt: TGCGCCAGCAGCCAAGGTGGGACAGGGGACACTGAAGCTTTCTTT
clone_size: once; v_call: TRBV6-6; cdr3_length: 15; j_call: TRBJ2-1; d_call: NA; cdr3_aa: CASSPDVLPYNEQFF; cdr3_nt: TGTGCCAGCAGTCCCGACGTGCTCCCGTACAATGAGCAGTTCTTC
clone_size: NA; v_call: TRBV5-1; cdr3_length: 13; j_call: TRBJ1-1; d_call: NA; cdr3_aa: CASSLVSNTEAFF; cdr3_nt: TGCGCCAGCAGCTTGGTGTCCAACACTGAAGCTTTCTTT
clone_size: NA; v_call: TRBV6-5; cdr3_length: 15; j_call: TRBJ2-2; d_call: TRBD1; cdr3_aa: CASSNRGRLTGELFF; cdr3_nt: TGTGCCAGCAGCAACAGGGGGCGCTTGACCGGGGAGCTGTTTTTT
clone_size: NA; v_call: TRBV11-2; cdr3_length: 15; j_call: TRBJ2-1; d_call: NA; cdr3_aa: CASSFRGVSYNEQFF; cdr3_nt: TGTGCCAGCAGCTTTCGGGGTGTCTCCTACAATGAGCAGTTCTTC
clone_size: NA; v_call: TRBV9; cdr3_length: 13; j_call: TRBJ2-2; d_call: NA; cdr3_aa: CASSPATTGELFF; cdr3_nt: TGTGCCAGCAGCCCCGCCACAACCGGGGAGCTGTTTTTT
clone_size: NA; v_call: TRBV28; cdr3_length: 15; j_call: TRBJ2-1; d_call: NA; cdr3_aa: CASSSGGISYNEQFF; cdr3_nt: TGTGCCAGCAGTTCGGGCGGGATCTCCTACAATGAGCAGTTCTTC
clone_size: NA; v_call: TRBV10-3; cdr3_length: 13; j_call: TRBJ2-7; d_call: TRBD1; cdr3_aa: CATNRDRSYEQYF; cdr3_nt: TGTGCCACCAATCGGGACAGATCCTACGAGCAGTACTTC
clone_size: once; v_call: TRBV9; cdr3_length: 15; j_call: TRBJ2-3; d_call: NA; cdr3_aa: CASSVGKTRTDTQYF; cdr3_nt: TGTGCCAGCAGCGTAGGAAAAACTCGCACAGATACGCAGTATTTT
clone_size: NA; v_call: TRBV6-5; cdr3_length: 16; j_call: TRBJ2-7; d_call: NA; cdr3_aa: CASSYSGRLSYYEQYF; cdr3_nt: TGTGCCAGCAGTTACTCCGGCAGGCTGTCCTACTACGAGCAGTACTTC
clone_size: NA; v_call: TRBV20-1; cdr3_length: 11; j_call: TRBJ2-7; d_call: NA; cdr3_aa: CSARGGREQYF; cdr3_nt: TGCAGTGCTAGGGGAGGTAGGGAGCAGTACTTC
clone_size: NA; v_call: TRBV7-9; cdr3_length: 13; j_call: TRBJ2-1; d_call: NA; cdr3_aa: CASGGSSYNEQFF; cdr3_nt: TGTGCCAGCGGCGGTAGCTCCTACAATGAGCAGTTCTTC
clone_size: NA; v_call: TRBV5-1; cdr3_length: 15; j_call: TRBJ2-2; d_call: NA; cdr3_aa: CASSSEARNTGELFF; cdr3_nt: TGCGCCAGCAGCTCTGAAGCAAGGAACACCGGGGAGCTGTTTTTT
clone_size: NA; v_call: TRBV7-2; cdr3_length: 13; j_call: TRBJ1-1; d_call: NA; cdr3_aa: CASSLGGSTEAFF; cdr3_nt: TGTGCCAGCAGCTTAGGAGGGAGCACTGAAGCTTTCTTT
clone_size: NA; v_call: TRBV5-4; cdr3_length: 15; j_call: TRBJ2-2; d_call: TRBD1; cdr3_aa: CASSLGGALTGELFF; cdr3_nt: TGTGCCAGCAGCTTAGGGGGCGCGCTCACCGGGGAGCTGTTTTTT
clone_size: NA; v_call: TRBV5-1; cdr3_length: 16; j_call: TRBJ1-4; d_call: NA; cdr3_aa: CASSAGGQPGNEKLFF; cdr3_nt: TGCGCCAGCAGCGCCGGCGGACAGCCGGGTAATGAAAAACTGTTTTTT
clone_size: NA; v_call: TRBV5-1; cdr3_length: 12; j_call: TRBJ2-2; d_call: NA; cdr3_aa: CASSSPPGELFF; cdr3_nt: TGCGCCAGCAGCTCTCCCCCCGGGGAGCTGTTTTTT
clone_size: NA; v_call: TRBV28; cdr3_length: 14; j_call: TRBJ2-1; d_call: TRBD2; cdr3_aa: CASSLSLAGSEQFF; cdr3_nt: TGTGCCAGCAGTTTAAGTTTAGCGGGATCTGAGCAGTTCTTC
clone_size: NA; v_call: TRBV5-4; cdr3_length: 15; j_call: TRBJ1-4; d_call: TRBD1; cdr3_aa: CASSPGQGVYEKLFF; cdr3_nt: TGTGCCAGCAGCCCTGGACAGGGAGTATACGAAAAACTGTTTTTT
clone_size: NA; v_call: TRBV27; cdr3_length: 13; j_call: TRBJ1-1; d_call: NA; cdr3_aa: CASSASKNTEAFF; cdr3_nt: TGTGCCAGCAGTGCCTCAAAGAACACTGAAGCTTTCTTT
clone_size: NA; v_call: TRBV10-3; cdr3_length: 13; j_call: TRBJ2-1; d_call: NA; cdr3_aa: CAIRERPDREQFF; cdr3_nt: TGTGCCATTAGGGAGAGGCCAGACCGTGAGCAGTTCTTC
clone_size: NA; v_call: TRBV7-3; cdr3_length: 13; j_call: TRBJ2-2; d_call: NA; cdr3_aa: CASSPDWTGELFF; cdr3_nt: TGTGCCAGCAGCCCAGACTGGACCGGGGAGCTGTTTTTT
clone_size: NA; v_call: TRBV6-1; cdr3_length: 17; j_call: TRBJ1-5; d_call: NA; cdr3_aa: CASSERRGRESNQPQHF; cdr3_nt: TGTGCCAGCAGTGAAAGGAGAGGGAGGGAAAGCAATCAGCCCCAGCATTTT
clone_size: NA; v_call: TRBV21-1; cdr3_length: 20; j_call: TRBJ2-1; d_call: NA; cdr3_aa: CASSKIQGTSGRAIYNEQFF; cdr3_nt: TGTGCCAGCAGCAAAATTCAGGGGACTAGCGGGAGGGCCATATACAATGAGCAGTTCTTC